The clone carrying this TCR beta chain was recorded a few times. The antigen remains unidentified. Looked up from germline, CDR1 is LGHDT and CDR2 is YNNKEL (reference sequence). The CDR3 spans 19 residues. V shed 8 bases, J shed 2 bases, and the junction held 20 bases outside the gene matches. Amplification targeted TCR beta CDR3 regions from RNA transcripts. In the first-round RT-PCR of the TCR CDR3, the HTBI primer set was used. MiXCR was run by TCRdb on the multiplex PCR reads, yielding one entry per CDR3 protein. Here the sample spans under 650,000 distinct CDR3 sequences, 15% to 20% being singletons. The data stem from a study of T cells in Graves' hyperthyroidism and ophthalmopathy. Study conclusions and caveats: Onset of ophthalmopathy came a median 6.5 months after the model predicted it.

This chain links TRBV3-1 with TRBJ2-7, with 11 positions matching TRBD2. This clonotype was sampled from a woman aged 25 to 45 with Graves' hyperthyroidism. Sequencing was done on a sample of blood. Here the CDR3 DNA reads TGTGCCAGCGGCACCGCCGGGACTAGCGGCATATACCTGCCCTACGAGCAGTACTTC. This codes for CASGTAGTSGIYLPYEQYF.